What follows are 16 T cell receptor beta chains derived from one specimen sequenced in a study of CD8 T cells in ankylosing spondylitis. General observations from the study: About 8 highly homologous variants made up a TCR beta motif, and this motif appeared characteristic of ankylosing spondylitis blood.

These receptors are not linked to any known antigen. Each CDR3 protein is one row after TCRdb ran MiXCR on the 5' RACE reads. Of 300,000 to 400,000 distinct CDR3 sequences listed, more than 20% were seen once; the top ten hold less than 20%. The sample consisted of blood, either unsorted or a sorted T cell fraction (not recorded which). All receptors come from a male donor with ankylosing spondylitis.

This clonotype was observed a few times. The chain links TRBV27 to TRBJ1-2; no firm D call. V was trimmed by 2 bases and J by 4 bases, leaving 14 bases between them. CDR3 length equals 15 residues. Germline CDR1 is MNHEY and CDR2 is SMNVEV (reference sequence). For the CDR3, the DNA is TGTGCCAGCAGTTTAGTGGTGGGGAACGGCTATGGCTACACCTTC. Amino acid sequence: CASSLVVGNGYGYTF.

The gene calls are TRBV7-8 and TRBJ1-1; D gene ambiguous. The CDR3 is 14 residues long. V gave up 5 bases and J gave up 1 base, with 11 bases separating them. Germline V lookup: CDR1 SGHVS, CDR2 FQNEAQ. CDR3 sequence reads: CASSKLTQNTEAFF. The CDR3 nucleotides read TGTGCCAGCAGCAAATTGACGCAGAACACTGAAGCTTTCTTT.

This clonotype was counted at least ten times. The chain combines TRBV12-3 or TRBV12-4 with TRBJ2-3, with D unclear. V lost 6 bases to trimming and J lost 1 base, with 2 bases between them. The CDR3 has 11 residues. CDR3 residues: CASRGTDTQYF. CDR3 in DNA: TGTGCCAGCAGGGGCACAGATACGCAGTATTTT.

This clonotype was seen many times. CDR3 sequence: CATQSRQGSREKLFF. CDR3 bases: TGTGCCACTCAATCCAGACAGGGATCCCGTGAAAAACTGTTTTTT. J is TRBJ1-4 and V is TRBV25-1; 7 bases line up with TRBD1. Germline CDR1 MGHDK, CDR2 SYGVNS. The ends lost 10 bases at V and 7 bases at J; junction bases unmatched: 15. The CDR3 has 15 amino acids.

There are a few counts of this clonotype. This chain joins TRBV5-1 and TRBJ2-2; the D is unclear. V was trimmed by 2 bases and J by 2 bases, leaving 13 bases between them. Germline-derived CDR1 and CDR2 are SGHRS and YFSETQ. The CDR3 length is 16 residues. CDR3 sequence (DNA): TGCGCCAGCAGCTTCTGGCAGGACGTTAACACCGGGGAGCTGTTTTTT. Its translation: CASSFWQDVNTGELFF.

This clonotype was observed at least ten times. The chain recombines TRBV7-9 with TRBJ2-1; 12 bases are a match to TRBD2. The germline V gene has CDR1 SEHNR and CDR2 FQNEAQ (reference sequence). The CDR3 runs to 15 residues. The junction had 6 bases not matched to a gene; V was cut back by 4 bases and J by 8 bases. The CDR3: CASSSRLAGVYEQFF. CDR3 DNA sequence: TGTGCCAGCAGCTCTCGACTAGCGGGAGTTTATGAGCAGTTCTTC.

The chain is built from TRBV4-1 and TRBJ1-6; D not resolved. Germline V lookup: CDR1 MGHRA, CDR2 YSYEKL. The CDR3 runs to 16 residues. The V and J ends lost 0 bases and 9 bases respectively, with 15 bases between them. The DNA of the CDR3 is TGCGCCAGCAGCCAAGATACGAACATTCCACTTTCACCCCTCCACTTT. It yields the protein CASSQDTNIPLSPLHF.

This clonotype appeared a few times. The CDR3 DNA is TGTGCCAGCAGCTTCGCGACAGGGGCTACCTACGAGCAGTACTTC. The encoded protein is CASSFATGATYEQYF. This sequence joins TRBV5-6 and TRBJ2-7, with 8 bases aligning to TRBD1. Germline V gives CDR1 SGHDT, CDR2 YYEEEE. V lost 2 bases and J lost 2; bases outside the gene matches: 6. CDR3 length equals 15 residues. The complete variable domain, with remaining parts taken from reference TRBV5-6 and TRBJ2-7, reads DAGVTQSPTHLIKTRGQQVTLRCSPKSGHDTVSWYQQALGQGPQFIFQYYEEEERQRGNFPDRFSGHQFPNYSSELNVNALLLGDSALYLCASSFATGATYEQYFGPGTRLTVT.

The table lists this clonotype with a few counts. The chain combines TRBV7-9 with TRBJ2-3; TRBD2 matches at 11 bases. The V gene end was trimmed by 1 base and the J gene end by 4 bases; junction bases not matched to a gene: 4. This CDR3 region has 16 residues. Germline assignment: CDR1 SEHNR and CDR2 FQNEAQ (reference sequence). Here the CDR3 reads CASSLVLAGEADTQYF. CDR3 in DNA: TGTGCCAGCAGCTTAGTACTAGCGGGAGAGGCAGATACGCAGTATTTT. Variable domain in full (rest from reference TRBV7-9 and TRBJ2-3): DTGVSQNPRHKITKRGQNVTFRCDPISEHNRLYWYRQTLGQGPEFLTYFQNEAQLEKSRLLSDRFSAERPKGSFSTLEIQRTEQGDSAMYLCASSLVLAGEADTQYFGPGTRLTVL.

The chain combines TRBV20-1 with TRBJ2-7, with TRBD1 matching over 10 bases. The length of the CDR3 is 13 residues. Germline-derived CDR1 and CDR2 are DFQATT and SNEGSKA (reference sequence). J lost 6 bases, V lost 5 bases, and 7 bases had no gene match. For the CDR3, the DNA is TGCAGTGCTCAGGGACAGGGGCTCTTCGAGCAGTACTTC. This encodes CSAQGQGLFEQYF.

This clonotype has more than one count but fewer than ten. This chain joins TRBV5-1 and TRBJ2-3; 12 bases fit TRBD2. Germline V lookup: CDR1 SGHRS, CDR2 YFSETQ. The CDR3 is 17 amino acids. J gave up 3 bases and V 4 bases, and 9 bases lay outside the gene matches. CDR3 amino acids: CASSTWTSGTATDTQYF. The CDR3 nucleotides read TGCGCCAGCAGCACCTGGACTAGCGGGACAGCGACAGATACGCAGTATTTT.

In this sample, this clonotype turned up a few times. The chain joins TRBV20-1 to TRBJ2-5; 7 positions agree with TRBD2. This CDR3 has 14 amino acids. CDR1 and CDR2 (germline): DFQATT, SNEGSKA (reference sequence). Losses at the gene ends were 2 bases for V and 3 bases for J; bases not matched to a gene: 6. The CDR3 loop is CSARQAGFKETQYF. CDR3 nucleotide sequence: TGCAGTGCTAGACAAGCGGGATTTAAAGAGACCCAGTACTTC.

This chain uses TRBV5-5 with TRBJ1-5; a possible D gene is TRBD1 (5 bases). CDR1 is SGHKS, CDR2 YYEKEE, per germline (reference sequence). This CDR3 contains 15 residues. V was shortened by 2 bases and J by 7 bases, with 16 bases between the two germline ends. CDR3 region: CASSFKVGDGQPQHF. CDR3 in DNA: TGTGCCAGCAGCTTCAAGGTAGGGGATGGACAGCCCCAGCATTTT.

This clonotype was recorded a few times. The genes are TRBV29-1 and TRBJ2-3, with unresolved D. The V and J ends lost 3 bases and 6 bases respectively, with 13 bases between them. The CDR3 extends over 13 amino acids. Germline V CDR1 and CDR2: SQVTM, ANQGSEA. The CDR3, as DNA: TGCAGCGTTGAGGGGATGGGGTCGGATACGCAGTATTTT. This encodes CSVEGMGSDTQYF.

This clonotype was observed a single time. This sequence joins TRBV5-1 and TRBJ2-2, with TRBD2 identical over 8 bases. CDR1 is SGHRS and CDR2 is YFSETQ in the germline V gene. This CDR3 region has 16 residues. Unmatched junction bases numbered 8, after V lost 0 bases and J lost 7 bases. In DNA, the CDR3 is TGCGCCAGCAGCTTGGTTTTGCGGGAGGTCGGCGGGGAGCTGTTTTTT. Protein product: CASSLVLREVGGELFF.

This clonotype was observed a handful of times. The chain is built from TRBV12-3 or TRBV12-4 and TRBJ1-2; D uncertain. V lost 3 bases to trimming and J lost 5 bases, with 19 bases between them. This CDR3 has 16 residues. The CDR3 nucleotides are TGTGCCAGCAGTTTTTCCGAAAGGCTTTTTTTGTATGGCTACACCTTC. It encodes CASSFSERLFLYGYTF.